Listed here is a single T cell receptor (beta chain). Its antigen is not identified. Produced via immunoSEQ multiplex PCR; TCRdb's table is partial and in-frame only. This sample has thousands of clones, with 68% found just once. Per germline, CDR1 SGDLS and CDR2 YYNGEE. This CDR3 region has 14 residues. J was trimmed by 2 bases and V by 4 bases; bases with no gene match: 4. All patients had early-stage hepatocellular carcinoma and were untreated before surgical resection. No macroscopic necrosis or hemorrhage was seen in sampled areas. The data were obtained in a study of intratumoral heterogeneity in liver cancer. Study as a whole: Most patients were male, with a median age of around 58 years. Findings and caveats of the study: A noted limitation was under-sampling of tumor-infiltrating lymphocytes.

V and J are TRBV9 and TRBJ2-7; 9 bases line up with TRBD1. This receptor was taken from a man in his 70s with hepatocellular carcinoma. The specimen comprised tumor-adjacent normal tissue, sampled before any cancer treatment. CDR3 coding DNA: TGTGCCAGCAGCCCGACAGGGGGAGCCTACGAGCAGTACTTC. It yields the protein CASSPTGGAYEQYF.